This passage covers 13 T cell receptor beta chains from one sample sequenced in a study of CD8+ T cells in alopecia areata. Investigators isolated RNA and reverse transcribed it into cDNA to act as the sequencing template. Here immunoSEQ multiplex PCR was the method, and the copy in TCRdb shows in-frame clones only, minus some. The profile covers 150,000 to 200,000 clones, with around three fifths appearing a single time and under 1.5% taken by the ten largest. Documented treatment: oral pan-JAK inhibitor, 5-10 mg twice daily. The sample here was CD4+ T cells sorted from blood, taken between weeks 47 and 50, from a patient treated with tofacitinib. The receptor set was obtained from a human donor with alopecia areata.

This clone was observed a few times. This chain uses TRBV2 with TRBJ1-2; 7 bases line up with TRBD1. From germline, CDR1 is SNHLY and CDR2 FYNNEI. The CDR3 consists of 13 residues. V shed 4 bases, J shed 4 bases, and the junction held 3 bases outside the gene matches. This chain's CDR3 is CASSAGTAYGYTF. CDR3 nucleotides: TGTGCCAGCAGTGCGGGGACAGCCTATGGCTACACCTTC.

The table lists this clone with a few counts. This sequence joins TRBV10-1 and TRBJ2-7; D may match TRBD1 or TRBD2 (5 bases each). The CDR3 consists of 14 residues. The ends were cut back, 3 bases at V and 0 bases at J, with 9 bases in the middle. From germline, CDR1 is WNHNN and CDR2 SYGVQD (reference sequence). CDR3 in amino acids: CASSESGSSYEQYF. The CDR3 DNA reads TGCGCCAGCAGTGAATCAGGGAGCTCCTACGAGCAGTACTTC.

The rearrangement joins TRBV5-1 to TRBJ2-3, with D hard to call. Germline CDR1 and CDR2: SGHRS and YFSETQ. V was pared by 1 base and J by 2 bases, with 11 bases between. There are 15 residues in the CDR3. Written as DNA, the CDR3 is TGCGCCAGCAGCTTGCAATCCCCAGCCACAGATACGCAGTATTTT. It codes for CASSLQSPATDTQYF. Variable domain in full (rest from reference TRBV5-1 and TRBJ2-3): KAGVTQTPRYLIKTRGQQVTLSCSPISGHRSVSWYQQTPGQGLQFLFEYFSETQRNKGNFPGRFSGRQFSNSRSEMNVSTLELGDSALYLCASSLQSPATDTQYFGPGTRLTVL.

The J gene is TRBJ2-7, the V gene TRBV10-3, with 7 bases identical to TRBD2. Germline V gives CDR1 ENHRY, CDR2 SYGVKD. The J segment lost 4 bases and the V segment lost 3 bases, leaving 3 bases of the junction unmatched. The CDR3 extends over 13 amino acids. The DNA of the CDR3 is TGTGCCATCAGTGACCGACTAGCATACGAGCAGTACTTC. It encodes CAISDRLAYEQYF.

The chain joins TRBV29-1 to TRBJ1-2; D uncertain. From germline, CDR1 is SQVTM and CDR2 ANQGSEA. V was clipped by 7 bases and J by 7 bases, with 4 bases between them. The CDR3 loop spans 8 amino acids. Here the CDR3 reads CSGGGYTF. The CDR3 DNA follows: TGCAGCGGGGGTGGCTACACCTTC.

The sample holds a few counts of this clone. This chain links TRBV7-2 with TRBJ2-7; D is perhaps TRBD2 (6 bases). This CDR3 comprises 15 residues. V lost 4 bases and J lost 2, with 15 bases in between. In germline, CDR1 is SGHTA, CDR2 FQGNSA. The CDR3, as DNA: TGTGCCAGCAGCTCTCAGGGTAGCGGCGCCTACGAGCAGTACTTC. It codes for CASSSQGSGAYEQYF. Full variable domain (rest looked up from reference TRBV7-2 and TRBJ2-7): GAGVSQSPSNKVTEKGKDVELRCDPISGHTALYWYRQSLGQGLEFLIYFQGNSAPDKSGLPSDRFSAERTGGSVSTLTIQRTQQEDSAVYLCASSSQGSGAYEQYFGPGTRLTVT.

This clone was observed a few times. The chain joins TRBV9 to TRBJ2-3; TRBD2 matches 7 bases. Germline V lookup: CDR1 SGDLS, CDR2 YYNGEE. There are 16 residues in the CDR3. The J segment lost 2 bases and the V segment lost 0 bases, leaving 6 bases of the junction unmatched. CDR3 coding DNA: TGTGCCAGCAGCGTAGCGGGGGGACCTCTCACAGATACGCAGTATTTT. Protein sequence: CASSVAGGPLTDTQYF.

The V and J genes are TRBV27 and TRBJ1-1; D gene ambiguous. The CDR3 sequence is 14 residues long. Trimming shortened V by 2 bases and J by 1 base, and 8 bases separated the two germline ends. CDR1 is MNHEY and CDR2 is SMNVEV in the germline V gene (reference sequence). CDR3 coding DNA: TGTGCCAGCAGTTTAGTCGGAACGAACACTGAAGCTTTCTTT. Translation: CASSLVGTNTEAFF.

V and J are TRBV27 and TRBJ1-6; possibly TRBD1 for D (6 bases). V shed 3 bases and J shed 7 bases, with 13 bases lying between them. CDR1 is MNHEY and CDR2 is SMNVEV in the germline V gene (reference sequence). The CDR3 is made up of 15 amino acids. CDR3 nucleotides: TGTGCCAGCAGTTTTTTCGGACAGAACAATTCACCCCTCCACTTT. Amino acid sequence: CASSFFGQNNSPLHF.

The chain has TRBV29-1 and TRBJ2-7; perhaps TRBD1 as D (6 bases). Germline-derived CDR1 and CDR2 are SQVTM and ANQGSEA. Trimming pared 7 bases from V and 2 bases from J, leaving 21 bases between. The CDR3 length is 15 residues. CDR3 amino acids: CSAGTSGVGTYEQYF. The CDR3 nucleotides read TGCAGCGCCGGCACTTCAGGGGTGGGGACCTACGAGCAGTACTTC.

The V call is TRBV14, the J call TRBJ1-5; no reliable D call. Germline-derived CDR1 and CDR2 are SGHDN and FVKESK. V lost 5 bases and J lost 5, with 10 bases in between. The length of the CDR3 is 13 residues. The CDR3 spells CASSGQVDQPQHF. Written as DNA, the CDR3 is TGTGCCAGCAGCGGGCAGGTAGATCAGCCCCAGCATTTT.

This clone was found once. V and J are TRBV30 and TRBJ1-2; D remains unclear. The V and J ends lost 3 bases and 5 bases respectively, with 13 bases between them. The CDR3 contains 13 residues. Per the germline V gene, CDR1 is GTSNPN and CDR2 is SVGIG (reference sequence). DNA for the CDR3: TGTGCCTGGAGGGCCCAGTTCTCATATGGCTACACCTTC. Translated, it gives CAWRAQFSYGYTF. The whole variable domain, remainder taken from reference TRBV30 and TRBJ1-2, is SQTIHQWPATLVQPVGSPLSLECTVEGTSNPNLYWYRQAAGRGLQLLFYSVGIGQISSEVPQNLSASRPQDRQFILSSKKLLLSDSGFYLCAWRAQFSYGYTFGSGTRLTVV.

This clone was counted many times. The chain combines TRBV19 with TRBJ1-1; possible D gene TRBD1, 5 bases. The CDR3 loop spans 14 amino acids. V dropped 6 bases and J dropped 0 bases, with 11 bases sitting between them. The V gene's germline CDR1 is LNHDA and CDR2 SQIVND (reference sequence). Here the CDR3 reads CASSPGVMNTEAFF. The CDR3 DNA reads as TGTGCCAGTAGCCCGGGGGTCATGAACACTGAAGCTTTCTTT.